The 27 T cell receptor beta chains given below trace back to one sample, sequenced in a study of Tregs in tolerant kidney transplant recipients. No antigen has been identified for these receptors. Assay: immunoSEQ multiplex PCR; the TCRdb copy retains only in-frame clones and omits some. Of about 44,000 clones listed, around 95% were seen once; the top ten hold 0.37%. Sequenced input: Tregs from blood cultured with allogeneic cells. Receptor source: a human donor in good health.

Only one count was recorded for this clone. V usage is TRBV4-1 and J usage is TRBJ1-1, with TRBD1 identical over 9 bases. The CDR3 is 15 amino acids. The germline CDR1 and CDR2 sequences are MGHRA and YSYEKL. V dropped 4 bases and J dropped 3; count of bases not matched to a gene: 6. CDR3 sequence: CASSRRDREYTEAFF. The CDR3 DNA reads as TGCGCCAGCAGCCGTAGGGACAGGGAATACACTGAAGCTTTCTTT.

J is TRBJ1-4 and V is TRBV27; TRBD1 agrees at 11 bases. The V gene end was trimmed by 3 bases and the J gene end by 4 bases; junction bases not matched to a gene: 4. This CDR3 comprises 16 residues. Germline V lookup: CDR1 MNHEY, CDR2 SMNVEV (reference sequence). CDR3 protein: CASSLDRGRVNEKLFF. The DNA for the CDR3 is TGTGCCAGCAGTTTGGACAGGGGGCGCGTTAATGAAAAACTGTTTTTT.

This clone occurred once. The chain is built from TRBV11-2 and TRBJ2-7; no reliable D call. Trimming removed 5 bases at V and 3 bases at J, with 14 bases between. Per the germline V gene, CDR1 is SGHAT and CDR2 is FQNNGV. This CDR3 is 14 amino acids long. CDR3 protein: CASSPVLESYEQYF. The CDR3 DNA follows: TGTGCCAGCAGCCCGGTATTAGAGAGCTACGAGCAGTACTTC.

The chain joins TRBV10-1 to TRBJ2-7; D possibly uses TRBD1 or TRBD2 (5 bases each). Trimming removed 5 bases from V and 7 bases from J, with 15 bases in between. The germline gives CDR1 WNHNN, CDR2 SYGVQD (reference sequence). The CDR3 consists of 13 residues. This chain's CDR3 is CASSFGAFGEQYF. CDR3 sequence (DNA): TGCGCCAGCAGTTTCGGGGCCTTTGGGGAGCAGTACTTC.

J is TRBJ2-3 and V is TRBV5-4; TRBD2 matches at 12 bases. The CDR3 is 18 amino acids. Germline values: CDR1 SGHNT, CDR2 YYREEE (reference sequence). V shed 6 bases and J 6 bases; nucleotides not matched to a gene: 17. The CDR3 region is CASTIKGWRLAGADTQYF. DNA of the CDR3: TGTGCCAGCACCATCAAGGGGTGGAGACTAGCGGGGGCGGATACGCAGTATTTT.

The genes are TRBV5-1 and TRBJ2-7, with unresolved D. The CDR3 is 13 residues long. Germline lookup yields CDR1 SGHRS and CDR2 YFSETQ. The V gene lost 4 bases and the J gene lost 5 bases, with 13 bases spanning the gap. Here the CDR3 reads CASSQTPPHEQYF. Here the CDR3 DNA reads TGCGCCAGCAGCCAGACACCACCCCACGAGCAGTACTTC. The complete variable domain, with remaining parts taken from reference TRBV5-1 and TRBJ2-7, reads KAGVTQTPRYLIKTRGQQVTLSCSPISGHRSVSWYQQTPGQGLQFLFEYFSETQRNKGNFPGRFSGRQFSNSRSEMNVSTLELGDSALYLCASSQTPPHEQYFGPGTRLTVT.

V usage is TRBV18 and J usage is TRBJ1-1; perhaps TRBD1 as D (6 bases). This CDR3 has 14 residues. V lost 5 bases and J lost 4, with 14 bases in between. Germline assignment: CDR1 KGHSH and CDR2 LQKENI. The CDR3 loop is CASSSYRDTTEAFF. In DNA, the CDR3 is TGTGCCAGCTCATCCTACAGGGATACCACTGAAGCTTTCTTT.

In DNA, the CDR3 is TGTGCCAGCAACAACGGGTGGTTTTATAGCAATCAGCCCCAGCATTTT. It translates to CASNNGWFYSNQPQHF. The chain is built from TRBV6-6 and TRBJ1-5, with D unclear. Germline V gene lookup returns CDR1 MNHNY and CDR2 SVGAGI (reference sequence). V lost 7 bases, J lost 0 bases, and 16 bases lay in between. This CDR3 has 16 amino acids.

The V and J genes are TRBV6-5 and TRBJ1-1, with 7 bases matching TRBD1. This CDR3 has 14 amino acids. The V segment lost 6 bases and the J segment 1 base; nucleotides outside the gene matches: 5. Germline V lookup: CDR1 MNHEY, CDR2 SVGAGI. The CDR3 region is CASSPQGRNTEAFF. Here the CDR3 DNA reads TGTGCCAGCAGCCCACAGGGGCGGAACACTGAAGCTTTCTTT.

The J gene is TRBJ2-3, the V gene TRBV5-1, with 8 nucleotides matching TRBD2. Germline V gene data show CDR1 as SGHRS and CDR2 as YFSETQ. The CDR3 is 17 residues long. V shed 0 bases and J 2 bases; nucleotides not matched to a gene: 8. CDR3 amino acids: CASSLVGSGAFTDTQYF. The CDR3 region has the DNA TGCGCCAGCAGCTTGGTCGGTAGCGGGGCATTCACAGATACGCAGTATTTT.

The genes are TRBV4-1 and TRBJ2-1; 10 nucleotides agree with TRBD2. V trimming: 4 bases; J trimming: 3 bases; junction bases outside the gene matches: 12. The CDR3 consists of 18 residues. The germline V gene has CDR1 MGHRA and CDR2 YSYEKL. The DNA for the CDR3 is TGCGCCAGCAGCCGGGGACTCCAGCGGGAGGGCCTCTACAATGAGCAGTTCTTC. Amino acids: CASSRGLQREGLYNEQFF.

The J gene is TRBJ2-5, the V gene TRBV5-5; the D is unclear. V was cut by 6 bases and J by 1 base, with 13 bases left in between. CDR1 SGHKS and CDR2 YYEKEE come from the germline V gene (reference sequence). The CDR3 has 14 amino acids. CDR3 residues: CASNFAAAQETQYF. The CDR3 DNA reads as TGTGCCAGCAATTTCGCGGCAGCCCAAGAGACCCAGTACTTC.

The chain is built from TRBV6-1 and TRBJ1-3; perhaps TRBD1 as D (5 bases). Looked up from germline, CDR1 is MNHNS and CDR2 is SASEGT. Trimming removed 8 bases from V and 3 bases from J, with 8 bases in between. The CDR3 covers 12 residues. The CDR3, as DNA: TGTGCCAGCGGGGCCTATGGAAACACCATATATTTT. This sequence encodes CASGAYGNTIYF.

For the CDR3, the DNA is TGCGCCAGCAGCTTGGACAGGGGCCGGGGAAAAGGTGGCTACACCTTC. Residues: CASSLDRGRGKGGYTF. The chain employs TRBV5-1 and TRBJ1-2, with TRBD1 matching over 7 bases. This CDR3 is built from 16 residues. CDR1 is SGHRS, CDR2 YFSETQ, per germline. V shed 0 bases, J shed 7 bases, and the junction held 12 bases outside the gene matches.

The chain joins TRBV7-8 to TRBJ2-3, with TRBD1 as a possible D gene (7 bases). There are 14 residues in the CDR3. V shed 5 bases and J shed 1 base, with 10 bases lying between them. The germline CDR1 and CDR2 sequences are SGHVS and FQNEAQ. This chain's CDR3 is CASSRRGGTDTQYF. The DNA for the CDR3 is TGTGCCAGCAGCCGCAGGGGGGGCACAGATACGCAGTATTTT. Complete variable domain (other parts from reference TRBV7-8 and TRBJ2-3): GAGVSQSPRYKVAKRGQDVALRCDPISGHVSLFWYQQALGQGPEFLTYFQNEAQLDKSGLPSDRFFAERPEGSVSTLKIQRTQQEDSAVYLCASSRRGGTDTQYFGPGTRLTVL.

This clone appeared a single time. The rearrangement joins TRBV18 to TRBJ1-4; 7 bases match TRBD1. V was clipped by 5 bases and J by 5 bases; unmatched bases: 5. The CDR3 is 14 amino acids. Germline V gene sequence: CDR1 KGHSH, CDR2 LQKENI. The CDR3 DNA is TGTGCCAGCTCATCCAGGGGGGGAAATGAAAAACTGTTTTTT. It yields the protein CASSSRGGNEKLFF.

The CDR3 DNA sequence: TGTGCCAGCTCATACCTCTCGGGAGGGAAAAACATTCAGTACTTC. Its protein product is CASSYLSGGKNIQYF. The chain uses TRBV18 and TRBJ2-4; the match to TRBD2 covers 8 bases. CDR1 is KGHSH, CDR2 LQKENI, per germline. CDR3 length equals 15 residues. V shed 5 bases, J shed 4 bases, and the junction held 7 bases outside the gene matches. Based on the CDR3 plus reference TRBV18 and TRBJ2-4, the full variable domain is NAGVMQNPRHLVRRRGQEARLRCSPMKGHSHVYWYRQLPEEGLKFMVYLQKENIIDESGMPKERFSAEFPKEGPSILRIQQVVRGDSAAYFCASSYLSGGKNIQYFGAGTRLSVL.

The chain couples TRBV5-1 to TRBJ2-2; D is possibly TRBD1 (6 bases). The CDR3 contains 16 residues. Germline V lookup: CDR1 SGHRS, CDR2 YFSETQ. V was clipped by 4 bases and J by 1 base, with 14 bases between them. The CDR3 sequence: CASSLDPTGNTGELFF. The CDR3 coding sequence is TGCGCCAGCAGCCTTGACCCGACAGGGAACACCGGGGAGCTGTTTTTT.

The chain uses TRBV18 and TRBJ2-3; 7 bases agree with TRBD1. Germline V lookup: CDR1 KGHSH, CDR2 LQKENI. Trimming cost V 6 bases and J 4 bases; bases outside gene matches: 13. This CDR3 comprises 16 residues. The CDR3 sequence: CASSPRQGPTPDTQYF. CDR3 nucleotide sequence: TGTGCCAGCTCCCCTCGACAGGGCCCTACGCCAGATACGCAGTATTTT. The complete variable domain, with remaining parts taken from reference TRBV18 and TRBJ2-3, reads NAGVMQNPRHLVRRRGQEARLRCSPMKGHSHVYWYRQLPEEGLKFMVYLQKENIIDESGMPKERFSAEFPKEGPSILRIQQVVRGDSAAYFCASSPRQGPTPDTQYFGPGTRLTVL.

J is TRBJ2-5 and V is TRBV6-4; TRBD1 is a possible D gene (6 bases). Germline CDR1 is MRHNA and CDR2 is SNTAGT. The CDR3 spans 14 residues. The germline V and J ends were trimmed by 0 bases and 7 bases, with 12 bases remaining between them. CDR3 residues: CASSDSGTSPTQYF. The CDR3 coding sequence is TGTGCCAGCAGTGACTCAGGGACATCTCCGACCCAGTACTTC.

In this sample, this clone turned up once. This chain connects TRBV4-1 to TRBJ1-1; D remains ambiguous. This CDR3 spans 18 amino acids. Germline lookup yields CDR1 MGHRA and CDR2 YSYEKL. Trimming took 0 bases from V and 0 from J, leaving 17 bases between them. CDR3 protein: CASSQDRGRITLNTEAFF. The CDR3 bases are TGCGCCAGCAGCCAAGATCGAGGACGGATAACTCTGAACACTGAAGCTTTCTTT.

The V gene is TRBV5-4, the J gene TRBJ1-1; D gene unclear. CDR3 length: 16 amino acids. Trimming left V 2 bases short and J 1 base short, with 15 bases between. In germline, CDR1 is SGHNT, CDR2 YYREEE (reference sequence). As DNA, the CDR3 is TGTGCCAGCAGCTTAGTCCTTGGGCGGGGGAACACTGAAGCTTTCTTT. Amino acids: CASSLVLGRGNTEAFF.

The chain combines TRBV5-4 with TRBJ1-2, with 12 bases aligning to TRBD1. CDR1 and CDR2 from the germline V gene are SGHNT and YYREEE (reference sequence). This CDR3 is 14 amino acids long. After removal of 3 bases from V and 8 bases from J, the junction contained 5 bases not matched to a gene. CDR3 sequence reads: CASSSGTGGWGYTF. In DNA form, the CDR3 reads TGTGCCAGCAGCTCCGGGACAGGGGGCTGGGGCTACACCTTC.

V usage is TRBV5-1 and J usage is TRBJ2-7, with D uncertain. The V end was cut by 1 base, the J end by 4 bases, with 6 bases between. The CDR3 is made up of 12 amino acids. Germline V gene lookup returns CDR1 SGHRS and CDR2 YFSETQ. Here the CDR3 reads CASSLSVYEQYF. The DNA for the CDR3 is TGCGCCAGCAGCTTGTCAGTATACGAGCAGTACTTC.

The chain has TRBV5-1 and TRBJ2-1, with D uncertain. The V end was cut by 0 bases, the J end by 3 bases, with 10 bases between. The CDR3 has 15 amino acids. Germline V gene data show CDR1 as SGHRS and CDR2 as YFSETQ. CDR3 in DNA: TGCGCCAGCAGCTTGGAAGTTCCCCACTACAATGAGCAGTTCTTC. As protein: CASSLEVPHYNEQFF.

For the CDR3, the DNA is TGTGCCAGTAGTCTCCTTTCTCGGGGGCGCCATCAGCCCCAGCATTTT. As protein: CASSLLSRGRHQPQHF. The V gene is TRBV19, the J gene TRBJ1-5; TRBD1 might be the D (6 bases). Germline CDR1 LNHDA, CDR2 SQIVND (reference sequence). This CDR3 has 16 amino acids. With 5 bases removed from V and 5 bases from J, the gap between germline ends came to 19 bases.

The CDR3 loop reads CASSSQVPNTEAFF. The CDR3 DNA sequence: TGTGCCAGCAGTTCGCAGGTCCCAAACACTGAAGCTTTCTTT. The chain is built from TRBV6-5 and TRBJ1-1; D remains ambiguous. The CDR3 has 14 amino acids. V was shortened by 4 bases and J by 2 bases, with 11 bases between the two germline ends. In germline, CDR1 is MNHEY, CDR2 SVGAGI.